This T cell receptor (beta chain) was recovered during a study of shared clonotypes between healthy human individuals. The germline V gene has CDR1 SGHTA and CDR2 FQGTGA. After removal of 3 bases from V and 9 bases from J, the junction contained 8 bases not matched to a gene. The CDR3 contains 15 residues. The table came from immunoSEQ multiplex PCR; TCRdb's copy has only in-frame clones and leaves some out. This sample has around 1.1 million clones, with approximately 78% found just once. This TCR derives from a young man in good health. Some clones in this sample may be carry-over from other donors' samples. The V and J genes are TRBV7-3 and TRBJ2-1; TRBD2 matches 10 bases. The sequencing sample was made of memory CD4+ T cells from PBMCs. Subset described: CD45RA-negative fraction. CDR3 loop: CASSLRLAGVGEQFF. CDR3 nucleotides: TGTGCCAGCAGCTTGCGGCTAGCGGGAGTGGGTGAGCAGTTCTTC.